One sample yielded the 21 T cell receptor beta chains listed below, sequenced in a study of blood T cells in healthy people across ages. A J-beta primer mix and a sample-barcoded 5' primer were used in a second PCR of roughly 6 to 11 cycles. MiXCR was run by TCRdb on the 5' RACE reads, yielding one entry per CDR3 protein. Here the sample spans about 730,000 distinct CDR3 sequences, approximately 43% being singletons. Sequencing was performed on blood. The origin of the receptors is a woman aged 55-69 years in good health.

This clonotype was counted a few times. The CDR3 DNA is TGTGCCAGCAGTTACCACGGAGGGGGGCCGGCGGAAAACATTCAGTACTTC. Amino acids: CASSYHGGGPAENIQYF. The genes are TRBV6-2 or TRBV6-3 and TRBJ2-4; the D gene could be TRBD1 or TRBD2 (6 bases each). Germline values: CDR1 MNHEY, CDR2 SVGEGT. V lost 2 bases to trimming and J lost 5 bases, with 19 bases between them. The CDR3 loop spans 17 amino acids.

This sequence joins TRBV6-5 and TRBJ2-3; no definite D call. The CDR3 totals 13 residues. Germline V gives CDR1 MNHEY, CDR2 SVGAGI. Trimming cost V 7 bases and J 0 bases, with 8 bases left between them. In DNA form, the CDR3 reads TGTGCCAGCACGGATAGCAGCACAGATACGCAGTATTTT. Amino acids: CASTDSSTDTQYF.

This rearrangement joins TRBV4-2 to TRBJ2-7; 8 bases fit TRBD2. CDR1 is LGHNA, CDR2 YNFKEQ, per germline. The CDR3 contains 15 residues. Unmatched junction bases numbered 7, after V lost 3 bases and J lost 3 bases. CDR3 amino acids: CASSQELAANYEQYF. The CDR3 DNA is TGTGCCAGCAGCCAGGAACTAGCGGCCAACTACGAGCAGTACTTC.

CDR3 sequence: CASSRDRVEWETQYF. The CDR3 nucleotides read TGTGCCAGCAGCCGGGACAGGGTCGAATGGGAGACCCAGTACTTC. The chain links TRBV11-1 to TRBJ2-5; 9 bases are shared with TRBD1. The germline CDR1 and CDR2 sequences are SGHAT and FQDESV (reference sequence). Trimming removed 5 bases from V and 5 bases from J; junction bases left unmatched: 9. CDR3 length: 15 amino acids.

The chain carries TRBV20-1 and TRBJ2-4; TRBD2 matches 14 bases. After removal of 5 bases from V and 13 bases from J, the junction contained 16 bases not matched to a gene. Germline CDR1 reads DFQATT; CDR2 reads SNEGSKA (reference sequence). The CDR3 consists of 16 residues. CDR3 nucleotides: TGCAGTGCTCCGGGACTAGCGGGAGCCGAACACAGCGGGCAGTACTTC. Residues: CSAPGLAGAEHSGQYF.

For this clonotype: Possible read error: a much larger clone is one base away. The chain links TRBV7-2 to TRBJ2-4, with 7 bases lining up with TRBD2. Germline trimming cut 6 bases from V and 4 bases from J; bases unmatched to any gene: 12. Germline assignment: CDR1 SGHTA and CDR2 FQGNSA. This CDR3 region has 16 residues. The CDR3 bases are TGTGCCAGCAGTTATGAGGCGGGAGAAGGAAAAAACATTCAGTACTTC. Its translation: CASSYEAGEGKNIQYF.

The V and J genes are TRBV28 and TRBJ2-5; 7 bases map to TRBD1. The germline V gene has CDR1 MDHEN and CDR2 SYDVKM. Germline trimming cut 2 bases from V and 0 bases from J; bases unmatched to any gene: 3. This CDR3 contains 15 residues. The CDR3 DNA reads as TGTGCCAGCAGTTTACCTGGGACAGACCAAGAGACCCAGTACTTC. Translating it yields CASSLPGTDQETQYF.

This clonotype was seen a handful of times. The genes are TRBV12-1 and TRBJ2-1. TRBV12-1 constitutes a pseudogene. The CDR3 spans 14 residues. DNA of the CDR3: TGTGCCAGCAGCTTCCCCAGCTCCTACAATGAGCAGTTCTTC. Translation gives CASSFPSSYNEQFF.

The genes are TRBV3-1 and TRBJ2-3; 9 nucleotides match TRBD2. Germline-derived CDR1 and CDR2 are LGHDT and YNNKEL (reference sequence). The CDR3 loop spans 16 amino acids. With 7 bases clipped from V and 2 bases from J, the junction kept 10 bases outside the gene matches. The CDR3 sequence: CASTKRVAGDTDTQYF. For the CDR3, the DNA is TGTGCCAGCACCAAAAGGGTAGCGGGAGACACAGATACGCAGTATTTT.

In the case of this clonotype: Given a much more abundant clone one base away, this may be a read error. The rearrangement links TRBV29-1 to TRBJ2-1; 10 bases are a match to TRBD2. The CDR3 is 18 amino acids. The germline gives CDR1 SQVTM, CDR2 ANQGSEA. The trim removed 8 bases at V and 10 bases at J, leaving 26 bases unmatched. The CDR3 DNA is TGCAGCTGCGGGGGGAACCCTAAACTAGCGGGAAGGGGATGGGAGCAGTTCTTC. Its protein product is CSCGGNPKLAGRGWEQFF.

The rearrangement links TRBV11-2 to TRBJ2-3, with 8 bases fitting TRBD2. V gave up 5 bases and J gave up 9 bases; unmatched junction bases: 10. CDR3 length: 14 amino acids. CDR1 is SGHAT and CDR2 is FQNNGV in the germline V gene. This chain's CDR3 is CASSPTSGAGTQYF. The DNA of the CDR3 is TGTGCCAGCAGCCCCACTAGCGGTGCCGGCACGCAGTATTTT.

In regard to this clonotype: This may come from a read error, since a much larger clone is one base off. The gene calls are TRBV7-9 and TRBJ2-5; no definite D call. Looked up from germline, CDR1 is SEHNR and CDR2 is FQNEAQ (reference sequence). The CDR3 spans 12 residues. V lost 5 bases to trimming and J lost 0 bases, with 4 bases between them. CDR3 DNA: TGTGCCAGCAGCGGGGACCAAGAGACCCAGTACTTC. It encodes CASSGDQETQYF.

V usage is TRBV20-1 and J usage is TRBJ2-7, with 10 nucleotides matching TRBD1. CDR1 and CDR2 (germline): DFQATT, SNEGSKA (reference sequence). J gave up 2 bases and V 6 bases, and 10 bases lay outside the gene matches. CDR3 length equals 15 residues. In nucleotides, the CDR3 is TGCAGTGCAACACCGGGACAGGGGCTTCCCTACGAGCAGTACTTC. Amino acid sequence: CSATPGQGLPYEQYF.

This chain uses TRBV5-1 with TRBJ2-6; the D gene could be TRBD1 or TRBD2 (5 bases each). The V gene's germline CDR1 is SGHRS and CDR2 YFSETQ. CDR3 length: 19 residues. Trimming shortened V by 4 bases and J by 0 bases, and 20 bases separated the two germline ends. CDR3 loop: CASSVHSGTQSSGANVLTF. The CDR3 DNA is TGCGCCAGCAGCGTACACTCCGGGACGCAAAGCTCTGGGGCCAACGTCCTGACTTTC.

To note about this clonotype: This could be a read error, since a much larger clone is one nucleotide away. The CDR3 spells CASSPRTSGSGNEQYF. The CDR3 coding sequence is TGTGCCAGCAGTCCTAGGACTAGCGGGAGTGGGAATGAGCAGTACTTC. The chain couples TRBV12-3 or TRBV12-4 to TRBJ2-7; 13 bases are a match to TRBD2. CDR3 length: 16 amino acids. The trim removed 5 bases at V and 7 bases at J, leaving 11 bases unmatched.

This clonotype came up many times. The V gene is TRBV20-1, the J gene TRBJ1-2, with D tentatively TRBD1 (6 bases). The CDR3 length is 13 residues. Trimming stripped 5 bases from V and 6 bases from J, with 16 bases between. Germline loops: CDR1 DFQATT, CDR2 SNEGSKA (reference sequence). The CDR3 region has the DNA TGCAGTGCTTCTCTAAAAGGGGGGAATGGCTACACCTTC. Translating it yields CSASLKGGNGYTF.

The chain has TRBV5-4 and TRBJ2-5; weak D call: TRBD1 (5 bases). TRBJ2-4 matches the DNA end more closely, so the J call is doubtful. The CDR3 extends over 16 amino acids. Germline values: CDR1 SGHNT, CDR2 YYREEE (reference sequence). Here the CDR3 DNA reads TGTGCCAGCAGCTTTGGCCATGCAGGGTCAAGAAACATTCAGTACTTC. Amino acid sequence: CASSFGHAGSRNIQYF.

The chain links TRBV30 to TRBJ1-2; D not resolved. Germline assignment: CDR1 GTSNPN and CDR2 SVGIG (reference sequence). The germline V and J ends were trimmed by 0 bases and 7 bases, with 6 bases remaining between them. The CDR3 runs 11 residues. In DNA form, the CDR3 reads TGTGCCTGGAGTGTACCTTCTGGCTACACCTTC. Its protein is CAWSVPSGYTF.

The rearrangement uses TRBV20-1 and TRBJ1-1; the match to TRBD1 covers 9 bases. J gave up 10 bases and V 0 bases, and 18 bases lay outside the gene matches. The CDR3 length is 17 residues. Germline lookup yields CDR1 DFQATT and CDR2 SNEGSKA (reference sequence). CDR3 nucleotide sequence: TGCAGTGCTAGAGATCCCACAGATCGGGACAGGGTTTCGGCAGCTTTCTTT. This encodes CSARDPTDRDRVSAAFF.

V and J are TRBV6-2 or TRBV6-3 and TRBJ2-5; maybe TRBD2 (6 bases). Germline CDR1 and CDR2: MNHEY and SVGEGT. The CDR3 length is 16 residues. V gave up 0 bases and J gave up 7 bases, with 18 bases separating them. The CDR3 spells CASSYSRASDLGTQYF. DNA for the CDR3: TGTGCCAGCAGTTACTCGAGGGCTAGCGATCTGGGGACCCAGTACTTC.

The V gene is TRBV9, the J gene TRBJ1-2, with D perhaps TRBD1 (5 bases). Germline CDR1 SGDLS, CDR2 YYNGEE. V lost 3 bases and J 3 bases, leaving 18 bases between the germline ends. CDR3 length: 16 amino acids. Here the CDR3 reads CASSADLEGHYYGYTF. As DNA, the CDR3 is TGTGCCAGCAGCGCCGATCTGGAAGGACACTACTATGGCTACACCTTC.